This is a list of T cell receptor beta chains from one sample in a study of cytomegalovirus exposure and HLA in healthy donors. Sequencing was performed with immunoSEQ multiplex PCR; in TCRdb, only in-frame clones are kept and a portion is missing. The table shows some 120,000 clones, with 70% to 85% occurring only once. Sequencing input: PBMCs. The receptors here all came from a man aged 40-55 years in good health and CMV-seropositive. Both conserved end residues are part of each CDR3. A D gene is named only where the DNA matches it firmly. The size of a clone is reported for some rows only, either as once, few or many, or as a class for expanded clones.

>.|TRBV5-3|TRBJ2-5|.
CARRQRPSRGSVQETQYF
TGTGCCAGAAGACAGCGACCGTCCAGGGGATCCGTACAAGAGACCCAGTACTTC
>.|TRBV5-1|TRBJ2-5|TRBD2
CASSSTTSWGETQYF
TGCGCCAGCAGCTCGACGACTAGCTGGGGAGAGACCCAGTACTTC
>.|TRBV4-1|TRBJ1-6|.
CASSTRGSSYNSPLHF
TGCGCCAGCAGCACCCGTGGGAGCTCCTATAATTCACCCCTCCACTTT
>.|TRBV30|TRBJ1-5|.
CAWSVRGFGNQPQHF
TGTGCCTGGAGTGTACGGGGGTTCGGCAATCAGCCCCAGCATTTT
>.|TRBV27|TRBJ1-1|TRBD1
CASSLSTGEGTEAFF
TGTGCCAGCAGTTTATCGACAGGGGAGGGCACTGAAGCTTTCTTT
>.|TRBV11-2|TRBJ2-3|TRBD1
CASSLDGRGRADTQYF
TGTGCCAGCAGCTTAGACGGCAGGGGGCGCGCAGATACGCAGTATTTT
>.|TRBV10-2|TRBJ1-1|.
CASSEWGEGTEAFF
TGCGCCAGCAGTGAGTGGGGGGAGGGCACTGAAGCTTTCTTT
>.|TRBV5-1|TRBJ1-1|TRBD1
CASRDGTEYMNTEAFF
TGCGCCAGCAGGGACGGGACAGAATACATGAACACTGAAGCTTTCTTT
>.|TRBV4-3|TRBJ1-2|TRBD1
CASSQDGQGGSYTF
TGCGCCAGCAGCCAAGATGGACAGGGAGGTAGCTATACCTTC
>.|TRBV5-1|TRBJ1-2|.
CASSDRNRTYGYTF
TGCGCCAGCAGCGACCGGAACAGAACCTATGGCTACACCTTC
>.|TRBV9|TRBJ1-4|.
CASSVAGVNEKLFF
TGTGCCAGCAGCGTAGCAGGGGTTAATGAAAAACTGTTTTTT
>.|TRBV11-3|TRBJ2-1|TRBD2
CASSGLSGDRTYNEQFF
TGTGCCAGCAGCGGCCTTAGCGGGGACCGTACCTACAATGAGCAGTTCTTC
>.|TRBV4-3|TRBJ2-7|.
CASSQGRDYEQYF
TGCGCCAGCAGTCAAGGCAGGGACTACGAGCAGTACTTC
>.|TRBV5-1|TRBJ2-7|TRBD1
CASSSGTGGEQYF
TGCGCCAGCAGCTCGGGGACAGGGGGCGAGCAGTACTTC
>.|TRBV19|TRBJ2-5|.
CASSIEQQETQYF
TGTGCCAGTAGTATAGAACAGCAAGAGACCCAGTACTTC
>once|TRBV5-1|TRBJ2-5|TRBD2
CASTPGGARETQYF
TGCGCCAGCACCCCGGGGGGGGCGCGAGAGACCCAGTACTTC
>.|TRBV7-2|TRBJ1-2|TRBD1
CASSPPPGQGRGYTF
TGTGCCAGCAGCCCACCCCCGGGACAGGGAAGGGGCTACACCTTC